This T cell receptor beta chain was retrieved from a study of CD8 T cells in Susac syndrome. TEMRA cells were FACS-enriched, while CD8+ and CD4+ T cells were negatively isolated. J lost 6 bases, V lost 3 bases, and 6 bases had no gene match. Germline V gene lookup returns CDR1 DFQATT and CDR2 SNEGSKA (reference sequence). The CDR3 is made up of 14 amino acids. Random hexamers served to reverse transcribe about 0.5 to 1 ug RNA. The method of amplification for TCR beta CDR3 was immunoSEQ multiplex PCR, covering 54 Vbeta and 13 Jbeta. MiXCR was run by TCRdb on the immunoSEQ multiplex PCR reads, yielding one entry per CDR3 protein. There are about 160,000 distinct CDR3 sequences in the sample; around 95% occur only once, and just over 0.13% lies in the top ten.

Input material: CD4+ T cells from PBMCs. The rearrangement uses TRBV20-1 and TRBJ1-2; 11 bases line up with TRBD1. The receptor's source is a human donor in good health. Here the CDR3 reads CSASGTGGRDGYTF. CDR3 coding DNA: TGCAGTGCTAGCGGGACAGGGGGAAGGGATGGCTACACCTTC.